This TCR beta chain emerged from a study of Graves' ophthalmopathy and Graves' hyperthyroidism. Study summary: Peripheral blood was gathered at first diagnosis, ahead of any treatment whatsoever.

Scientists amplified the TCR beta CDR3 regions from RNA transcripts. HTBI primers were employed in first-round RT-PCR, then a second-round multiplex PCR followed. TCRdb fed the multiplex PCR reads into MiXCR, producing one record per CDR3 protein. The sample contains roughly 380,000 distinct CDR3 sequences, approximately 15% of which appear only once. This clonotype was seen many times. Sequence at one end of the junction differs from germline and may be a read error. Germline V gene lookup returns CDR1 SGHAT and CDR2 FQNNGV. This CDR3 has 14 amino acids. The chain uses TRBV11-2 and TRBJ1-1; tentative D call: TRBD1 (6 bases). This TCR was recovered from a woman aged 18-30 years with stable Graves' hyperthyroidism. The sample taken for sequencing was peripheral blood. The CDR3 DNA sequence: TGCGCCAGCAGCTGGGGGGGCATGAACACTGAAGCTTTCTTT. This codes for CASSWGGMNTEAFF.